This entry lists 20 T cell receptor beta chains sequenced from one sample in a study of memory CD4+ T cells and cytomegalovirus serostatus. Single viable CD3+CD4+CD8-CD45RO+ cells were sorted as the memory CD4+ T cells. Sequencing was performed with immunoSEQ multiplex PCR; in TCRdb, only in-frame clones are kept and a portion is missing. The sample consists of 55,000 or so clones, about four fifths of them appearing once. Material: memory CD4+ T cells from blood. The receptors derive from an adult in good health and CMV-seropositive.

This clone was detected once. The chain couples TRBV19 to TRBJ1-3, with TRBD1 as a possible D gene (6 bases). Germline V gives CDR1 LNHDA, CDR2 SQIVND (reference sequence). The CDR3 is 15 residues long. V lost 9 bases and J 5 bases, leaving 20 bases between the germline ends. The CDR3 loop is CASRSDSSLRNTIYF. Written as DNA, the CDR3 is TGTGCCAGCCGATCGGACAGCAGCCTTAGAAACACCATATATTTT.

This clone was recorded once. V usage is TRBV29-1 and J usage is TRBJ2-5; 8 nucleotides align to TRBD2. V trimming: 6 bases; J trimming: 5 bases; junction bases outside the gene matches: 8. This CDR3 is 13 amino acids long. Germline CDR1 is SQVTM and CDR2 is ANQGSEA. In DNA, the CDR3 is TGCAGCGTCACCCGGGGGGGAGGCGAGACCCAGTACTTC. Amino acid sequence: CSVTRGGGETQYF. The full variable domain, rest sourced from reference TRBV29-1 and TRBJ2-5, is SAVISQKPSRDICQRGTSLTIQCQVDSQVTMMFWYRQQPGQSLTLIATANQGSEATYESGFVIDKFPISRPNLTFSTLTVSNMSPEDSSIYLCSVTRGGGETQYFGPGTRLLVL.

V and J are TRBV6-1 and TRBJ2-2, with D tentatively TRBD1 or TRBD2 (5 bases each). Germline V gene data show CDR1 as MNHNS and CDR2 as SASEGT. Trimming stripped 2 bases from V and 0 bases from J, with 13 bases between. This CDR3 is 17 amino acids long. CDR3 nucleotides: TGTGCCAGCAGTGAAAGCTGGGGGTCCTCGAACACCGGGGAGCTGTTTTTT. It yields the protein CASSESWGSSNTGELFF.

As regards this clone: In the same sample, other DNA sequences code for this CDR3. The V gene is TRBV5-1, the J gene TRBJ2-5; D is uncertain. This CDR3 comprises 13 residues. V was pared by 0 bases and J by 4 bases, with 7 bases between. The germline V gene has CDR1 SGHRS and CDR2 YFSETQ. The CDR3 nucleotides read TGCGCCAGCAGCTTGGCAGGACGAGAGACCCAGTACTTC. Amino acids: CASSLAGRETQYF.

CDR3 DNA: TGTGCCAGTAGTATAGATTTGAGGATACCCTACGAGCAGTACTTC. Protein product: CASSIDLRIPYEQYF. The genes are TRBV19 and TRBJ2-7; no clear D gene. The CDR3 length is 15 residues. The V gene's germline CDR1 is LNHDA and CDR2 SQIVND (reference sequence). The V and J ends lost 0 bases and 2 bases respectively, with 11 bases between them. The full variable domain, with the rest looked up from reference TRBV19 and TRBJ2-7, is DGGITQSPKYLFRKEGQNVTLSCEQNLNHDAMYWYRQDPGQGLRLIYYSQIVNDFQKGDIAEGYSVSREKKESFPLTVTSAQKNPTAFYLCASSIDLRIPYEQYFGPGTRLTVT.

This clone was seen only a few times. The chain is built from TRBV29-1 and TRBJ2-1; D gene ambiguous. CDR1 and CDR2 (germline): SQVTM, ANQGSEA. The CDR3 has 13 residues. Trimming cost V 4 bases and J 3 bases, with 10 bases left between them. CDR3 in DNA: TGCAGCGTTGCGTCTATCAACTACAATGAGCAGTTCTTC. Translating gives CSVASINYNEQFF.

The gene calls are TRBV5-4 and TRBJ2-1, with 15 nucleotides matching TRBD2. V lost 0 bases and J lost 9; bases outside the gene matches: 13. CDR1 and CDR2 (germline): SGHNT, YYREEE (reference sequence). The CDR3 is made up of 19 amino acids. For the CDR3, the DNA is TGTGCCAGCAGCTTGGCCGGGACTTACCCGGGACTAGCGGGGGGTGAGCAGTTCTTC. Translated, it gives CASSLAGTYPGLAGGEQFF.

This chain links TRBV2 with TRBJ2-5; 8 bases align to TRBD1. J was trimmed by 4 bases and V by 6 bases; bases with no gene match: 4. The CDR3 has 13 amino acids. Germline V gene data show CDR1 as SNHLY and CDR2 as FYNNEI. CDR3 DNA: TGTGCCAGCAGGGGACAGGTTCGAGAGACCCAGTACTTC. It is translated as CASRGQVRETQYF.

The V call is TRBV11-2, the J call TRBJ2-1; 11 bases match TRBD2. This CDR3 is 18 amino acids long. J gave up 4 bases and V 5 bases, and 13 bases lay outside the gene matches. The germline CDR1 and CDR2 sequences are SGHAT and FQNNGV. The chain's CDR3 is CASSTRLAGLARYNEQFF. CDR3 in DNA: TGTGCCAGCAGCACCCGACTAGCGGGACTAGCAAGGTACAATGAGCAGTTCTTC.

The chain combines TRBV7-2 with TRBJ2-1; either TRBD1 or TRBD2 may fit D (5 bases each). CDR3 length: 16 amino acids. Trimming pared 0 bases from V and 7 bases from J, leaving 16 bases between. Per the germline V gene, CDR1 is SGHTA and CDR2 is FQGNSA. In DNA form, the CDR3 reads TGTGCCAGCAGCTTAGCGTCTGCGATGGGGGAGAATGAGCAGTTCTTC. Its protein product is CASSLASAMGENEQFF. The full variable domain, in which reference TRBV7-2 and TRBJ2-1 provide the parts outside the CDR3, is GAGVSQSPSNKVTEKGKDVELRCDPISGHTALYWYRQSLGQGLEFLIYFQGNSAPDKSGLPSDRFSAERTGGSVSTLTIQRTQQEDSAVYLCASSLASAMGENEQFFGPGTRLTVL.

The V and J genes are TRBV2 and TRBJ2-3, with a tentative D call TRBD2 (7 bases). Germline CDR1 is SNHLY and CDR2 is FYNNEI. V was cut by 7 bases and J by 7 bases, with 18 bases left in between. CDR3 length equals 14 residues. The CDR3 nucleotides read TGTGCCAGCACTAAAGGACTAGGGGGGTATACGCAGTATTTT. Amino acid sequence: CASTKGLGGYTQYF.

V gene TRBV11-3 combines with J gene TRBJ2-1; TRBD1 matches at 8 bases. Per germline, CDR1 SGHNT and CDR2 YENEEA. Germline trimming cut 2 bases from V and 9 bases from J; bases unmatched to any gene: 3. The CDR3 is 13 residues long. The CDR3 nucleotides read TGTGCCAGCAGCTTACAGGGGGCGGGTGAGCAGTTCTTC. Amino acids: CASSLQGAGEQFF.

V and J are TRBV6-5 and TRBJ2-5; the match to TRBD2 covers 7 bases. Trimming removed 0 bases from V and 4 bases from J; junction bases left unmatched: 5. In germline, CDR1 is MNHEY, CDR2 SVGAGI. The CDR3 contains 15 residues. The CDR3 sequence: CASSYSAGDRETQYF. The DNA for the CDR3 is TGTGCCAGCAGTTACTCTGCGGGAGATCGAGAGACCCAGTACTTC.

The count of this clone is one. V and J are TRBV5-1 and TRBJ1-1; D not certain. This CDR3 comprises 14 residues. Looked up from germline, CDR1 is SGHRS and CDR2 is YFSETQ. V was cut by 0 bases and J by 1 base, with 7 bases left in between. CDR3 sequence: CASSLDSANTEAFF. Here the CDR3 DNA reads TGCGCCAGCAGCTTGGATTCGGCGAACACTGAAGCTTTCTTT.

This chain joins TRBV28 and TRBJ1-1; 8 bases fit TRBD1. The CDR3 contains 15 residues. The V segment lost 5 bases and the J segment 0 bases; nucleotides outside the gene matches: 5. CDR1 and CDR2 from the germline V gene are MDHEN and SYDVKM. Here the CDR3 reads CASSPRTGMNTEAFF. The DNA for the CDR3 is TGTGCCAGCAGTCCCCGGACAGGGATGAACACTGAAGCTTTCTTT.

The gene calls are TRBV10-3 and TRBJ2-2; D gene uncertain. CDR1 and CDR2 from the germline V gene are ENHRY and SYGVKD. The CDR3 totals 14 residues. Between the trimmed V and J ends, which lost 3 bases and 6 bases, there was a span of 11 bases. The CDR3 DNA sequence: TGTGCCATCAGTGAAGGGCTAGGAGCCGGGGAGCTGTTTTTT. This translates into CAISEGLGAGELFF.

V gene TRBV30 combines with J gene TRBJ1-1; the match to TRBD1 covers 9 bases. V trimming: 7 bases; J trimming: 11 bases; junction bases outside the gene matches: 14. Germline assignment: CDR1 GTSNPN and CDR2 SVGIG (reference sequence). The CDR3 has 13 residues. The CDR3 DNA follows: TGTGCCTCCCCCGGGACAGGGTTGATCGGGGCTTTCTTT. Protein sequence: CASPGTGLIGAFF.

The chain couples TRBV10-3 to TRBJ2-3; weak D call: TRBD1 (5 bases). This CDR3 contains 14 residues. V was clipped by 11 bases and J by 5 bases, with 20 bases between them. CDR1 and CDR2 (germline): ENHRY, SYGVKD. The CDR3 sequence: CAVREARVGDTQYF. The DNA for the CDR3 is TGTGCCGTCCGAGAGGCCAGGGTGGGAGATACGCAGTATTTT.

The chain couples TRBV5-1 to TRBJ2-7, with D possibly TRBD1 on 5 matching bases. Per the germline V gene, CDR1 is SGHRS and CDR2 is YFSETQ. This CDR3 has 13 amino acids. The ends were cut back, 4 bases at V and 7 bases at J, with 15 bases in the middle. The CDR3 sequence is CASSARAEREQYF. CDR3 bases: TGCGCCAGCAGCGCCAGGGCGGAAAGGGAGCAGTACTTC.

The chain is built from TRBV10-1 and TRBJ2-7, with 9 bases fitting TRBD2. CDR1 and CDR2 from the germline V gene are WNHNN and SYGVQD (reference sequence). The trim removed 4 bases at V and 5 bases at J, leaving 6 bases unmatched. This CDR3 has 14 amino acids. CDR3 in DNA: TGCGCCAGCAGTGGGCTAGCGGGAACACACGAGCAGTACTTC. Protein sequence: CASSGLAGTHEQYF.